Below are 7 T cell receptor beta chains sequenced from a single sample in a study of cytomegalovirus exposure and HLA in healthy donors (dated 2017 in TCRdb). Libraries were made using the immunoSEQ multiplex PCR assay. For the multiplex PCR, a mixture combining 60 forward primers for TCR Vbeta segments and 13 reverse primers for TCR Jbeta segments was used. As stored in TCRdb, this immuneACCESS dataset retains in-frame rearrangements with V and J assigned. A fraction of the clones does not appear; measured against another copy, unresolved V genes explain less than half of the discrepancy, and the remainder lacks a known reason. The sample table lists about 84,000 clones, 85% to 90% of them with a count of one. The ten largest make up 2.3% of the sample. The sequenced sample consisted of PBMCs. Receptors originate from a man aged 18-30 years in good health and CMV-seronegative.

This clone was observed a single time. CDR3 in DNA: TGTGCCAGCTCACGTGACGGGAGGGGCACCGGGGAGCTGTTTTTT. It is translated as CASSRDGRGTGELFF. The gene calls are TRBV18 and TRBJ2-2, with 8 bases lining up with TRBD2. The CDR3 totals 15 residues. Germline V lookup: CDR1 KGHSH, CDR2 LQKENI. V lost 4 bases, J lost 4 bases, and 5 bases stayed unmatched.

This chain uses TRBV28 with TRBJ2-7, with 11 bases aligning to TRBD1. Germline CDR1 and CDR2: MDHEN and SYDVKM. The CDR3 extends over 15 amino acids. V was pared by 6 bases and J by 2 bases, with 6 bases of the junction left unmatched. The chain's CDR3 is CASSIPGQGAYEQYF. For the CDR3, the DNA is TGTGCCAGCAGCATACCGGGACAGGGGGCCTACGAGCAGTACTTC.

Concerning this clone: Germline is not matched at one junction end, which may reflect a read error. J is TRBJ2-2 and V is TRBV11-2; D may be TRBD2 (6 bases). CDR1 is SGHAT, CDR2 FQNNGV, per germline. There are 16 residues in the CDR3. As DNA, the CDR3 is TGTGCCAGCAGCCTGGGGGGTCTTTACACCACCCGGGAGCTGTTTTTT. Translation: CASSLGGLYTTRELFF. Based on the CDR3 plus reference TRBV11-2 and TRBJ2-2, the full variable domain is EAGVAQSPRYKIIEKRQSVAFWCNPISGHATLYWYQQILGQGPKLLIQFQNNGVVDDSQLPKDRFSAERLKGVDSTLKIQPAKLEDSAVYLCASSLGGLYTTRELFFGEGSRLTVL.

The rearrangement uses TRBV11-2 and TRBJ2-7; possibly TRBD2 for D (5 bases). This CDR3 contains 13 residues. With 7 bases removed from V and 6 bases from J, the gap between germline ends came to 16 bases. Germline CDR1 SGHAT, CDR2 FQNNGV. CDR3 amino acids: CASTRNLRGEQYF. The CDR3 nucleotides read TGTGCCAGCACCAGGAATCTACGGGGCGAGCAGTACTTC.

This chain links TRBV30 with TRBJ1-6; 7 bases agree with TRBD1. Germline lookup yields CDR1 GTSNPN and CDR2 SVGIG (reference sequence). The CDR3 totals 19 residues. V was pared by 2 bases and J by 0 bases, with 13 bases of the junction left unmatched. The CDR3 nucleotides are TGTGCCTGGAGTCGTGAGACAGGGACGAGGAGCTCCTATAATTCACCCCTCCACTTT. It specifies CAWSRETGTRSSYNSPLHF.

The chain uses TRBV2 and TRBJ1-2; D call uncertain. CDR3 length: 16 amino acids. Trimming took 4 bases from V and 4 from J, leaving 19 bases between them. CDR1 SNHLY and CDR2 FYNNEI come from the germline V gene. CDR3 sequence reads: CASSGGSLGGSYGYTF. Written as DNA, the CDR3 is TGTGCCAGCAGTGGAGGCAGTCTGGGTGGGTCCTATGGCTACACCTTC.

The rearrangement joins TRBV4-3 to TRBJ1-6; D gene unclear. The V gene's germline CDR1 is LGHNA and CDR2 YSLEER. The V and J ends lost 3 bases and 7 bases respectively, with 10 bases between them. The CDR3 runs to 14 residues. As DNA, the CDR3 is TGCGCCAGCAGCCAGGGAGCCGAAAATTCACCCCTCCACTTT. Translated: CASSQGAENSPLHF.